The 29 T cell receptor beta chains given below trace back to one sample, sequenced in a study of T cells in Graves' hyperthyroidism and ophthalmopathy. Using RNA transcripts as the source, TCR beta CDR3 regions were amplified. When the TCR CDR3 underwent first-round RT-PCR, the HTBI primer set was used. Using its own MiXCR run on the multiplex PCR reads, TCRdb lists one record per CDR3 protein. The sample gives some 250,000 distinct CDR3 sequences, roughly 14% of which show up once; 13% is in the top ten. The specimen sequenced was blood. The origin of the receptors is a woman between 40 and 50 years old with Graves' hyperthyroidism that later progressed to Graves' ophthalmopathy.

This sequence joins TRBV4-2 and TRBJ2-7; 9 positions agree with TRBD1. This CDR3 spans 16 amino acids. Germline CDR1 reads LGHNA; CDR2 reads YNFKEQ. The ends lost 4 bases at V and 2 bases at J; junction bases unmatched: 9. The CDR3 region has the DNA TGTGCCAGCAGCCCGGATGGACAGGGGTCAACCTACGAGCAGTACTTC. Translated: CASSPDGQGSTYEQYF.

In this sample, this clonotype turned up many times. The CDR3 DNA follows: TGTGCCTGGAGTGGGACGGTATCCTACGAGCAGTACTTC. Its translation: CAWSGTVSYEQYF. The chain joins TRBV30 to TRBJ2-7, with unresolved D. CDR1 is GTSNPN and CDR2 is SVGIG in the germline V gene (reference sequence). V was clipped by 1 base and J by 1 base, with 8 bases between them. The CDR3 runs to 13 residues.

CDR3 coding DNA: TGTGCCAGCAGTTTCCCCTCTGGTGAATTGGTTTTTGGAAACACCATATATTTT. Its protein is CASSFPSGELVFGNTIYF. The V call is TRBV28, the J call TRBJ1-3; D is unclear. Germline values: CDR1 MDHEN, CDR2 SYDVKM. This CDR3 has 18 residues. Trimming left V 3 bases short and J 3 bases short, with 21 bases between.

About this clonotype itself: Possible read error: a much larger clone is one base away. The chain couples TRBV20-1 to TRBJ1-6, with D possibly matching TRBD1 (6 bases). CDR1 is DFQATT, CDR2 SNEGSKA, per germline (reference sequence). The CDR3 runs to 15 residues. This CDR3 reads CNARGHASPNSPLHF. For the CDR3, the DNA is TGCAATGCTAGGGGACACGCCAGCCCTAATTCACCCCTCCACTTT.

This clonotype was seen repeatedly, ten times or more. The rearrangement uses TRBV6-1 and TRBJ2-2; no reliable D call. CDR1 and CDR2 from the germline V gene are MNHNS and SASEGT. The CDR3 contains 13 residues. The germline V and J ends were trimmed by 5 bases and 8 bases, with 12 bases remaining between them. The CDR3 DNA reads as TGTGCCAGCAGTCCGACGTGGCTTGGGGAGCTGTTTTTT. Translation gives CASSPTWLGELFF.

This clonotype was counted ten times or more. The CDR3 DNA reads as TGCAGCGTTGCCCCGGGACTACCTAACACAGATACGCAGTATTTT. It yields the protein CSVAPGLPNTDTQYF. This chain uses TRBV29-1 with TRBJ2-3; TRBD2 matches 7 bases. The CDR3 spans 15 residues. The trim removed 4 bases at V and 2 bases at J, leaving 9 bases unmatched. Germline V lookup: CDR1 SQVTM, CDR2 ANQGSEA.

This clonotype was detected a few times. A read error is possible here, since a much larger clone lies one base away. The chain links TRBV27 to TRBJ2-1; D gene unclear. Germline CDR1 reads MNHEY; CDR2 reads SMNVEV (reference sequence). The CDR3 has 15 residues. V lost 3 bases and J lost 8, with 17 bases in between. CDR3 DNA sequence: TGTGCCAGCAGTTTTCACCTACCAACCCTCCATGAGCAGTTCTTC. The encoded protein is CASSFHLPTLHEQFF.

This clonotype was counted many times. This chain links TRBV28 with TRBJ2-7, with TRBD2 identical over 7 bases. V shed 6 bases and J 5 bases; nucleotides not matched to a gene: 10. The CDR3 totals 14 residues. From germline, CDR1 is MDHEN and CDR2 SYDVKM. The CDR3 reads CASSHSGTINEQYF. CDR3 DNA sequence: TGTGCCAGCAGCCATTCCGGGACTATAAACGAGCAGTACTTC.

At least ten counts were recorded for this clonotype. V gene TRBV5-1 combines with J gene TRBJ2-7; possibly TRBD1 for D (6 bases). Germline V gives CDR1 SGHRS, CDR2 YFSETQ. The V and J ends lost 4 bases and 4 bases respectively, with 15 bases between them. This CDR3 contains 14 residues. DNA of the CDR3: TGCGCCAGCAGCATCAGGGGAGCTCCTTACGAGCAGTACTTC. As protein: CASSIRGAPYEQYF. Based on the CDR3 plus reference TRBV5-1 and TRBJ2-7, the full variable domain is KAGVTQTPRYLIKTRGQQVTLSCSPISGHRSVSWYQQTPGQGLQFLFEYFSETQRNKGNFPGRFSGRQFSNSRSEMNVSTLELGDSALYLCASSIRGAPYEQYFGPGTRLTVT.

This clonotype was seen a handful of times. The rearrangement uses TRBV28 and TRBJ2-3; unclear D gene. This CDR3 spans 13 amino acids. V was cut by 6 bases and J by 6 bases, with 13 bases left in between. CDR1 and CDR2 from the germline V gene are MDHEN and SYDVKM. The CDR3 protein is CASRRAPSDTQYF. The CDR3 nucleotides are TGTGCCAGCAGAAGGGCTCCTTCTGATACGCAGTATTTT.

This clonotype was observed many times. The chain recombines TRBV7-3 with TRBJ2-3; D unresolved. CDR3 length: 14 residues. Germline V gene lookup returns CDR1 SGHTA and CDR2 FQGTGA. The V and J ends lost 1 base and 2 bases respectively, with 7 bases between them. The CDR3 loop is CASSLREDTDTQYF. Written as DNA, the CDR3 is TGTGCCAGCAGCTTAAGGGAAGACACAGATACGCAGTATTTT.

This clonotype was seen at least ten times. The V and J genes are TRBV30 and TRBJ1-6; 7 nucleotides match TRBD1. J was trimmed by 10 bases and V by 4 bases; bases with no gene match: 7. The CDR3 has 13 residues. CDR1 and CDR2 from the germline V gene are GTSNPN and SVGIG (reference sequence). The CDR3 nucleotides are TGTGCCTGGAACAGGGGAATAGGATCACCCCTCCACTTT. This sequence encodes CAWNRGIGSPLHF.

The chain couples TRBV7-6 to TRBJ1-4; D is perhaps TRBD1 (6 bases). V was pared by 4 bases and J by 12 bases, with 21 bases between. The length of the CDR3 is 15 residues. Germline lookup yields CDR1 SGHVS and CDR2 FNYEAQ. The CDR3 reads CASSSSIGGRRELFF. CDR3 sequence (DNA): TGTGCCAGCAGCTCCTCTATCGGGGGCCGCAGGGAACTGTTTTTT.

The sample holds many counts of this clonotype. This chain connects TRBV30 to TRBJ2-1; D gene uncertain. Germline V gives CDR1 GTSNPN, CDR2 SVGIG (reference sequence). The CDR3 contains 16 residues. Trimming took off 0 bases at V and 9 bases at J, with 21 bases between the two ends. The CDR3 loop reads CAWSVSYFPPVGEQFF. The CDR3 DNA reads TGTGCCTGGAGTGTAAGTTACTTTCCCCCTGTCGGTGAGCAGTTCTTC.

The chain couples TRBV30 to TRBJ1-5; D gene uncertain. V lost 2 bases and J lost 4, with 9 bases in between. Germline lookup yields CDR1 GTSNPN and CDR2 SVGIG (reference sequence). The CDR3 runs 13 residues. CDR3 nucleotides: TGTGCCTGGAGTAGGTCAGGAAATCAGCCCCAGCATTTT. Its translation is CAWSRSGNQPQHF. Looking up the rest from reference TRBV30 and TRBJ1-5 gives the full variable domain: SQTIHQWPATLVQPVGSPLSLECTVEGTSNPNLYWYRQAAGRGLQLLFYSVGIGQISSEVPQNLSASRPQDRQFILSSKKLLLSDSGFYLCAWSRSGNQPQHFGDGTRLSIL.

CDR3 region: CASSIIWRIATNEKLFF. In DNA form, the CDR3 reads TGTGCCAGTAGTATCATCTGGCGGATCGCAACTAATGAAAAACTGTTTTTT. The chain recombines TRBV19 with TRBJ1-4; no reliable D call. The CDR3 totals 17 residues. The ends were cut back, 3 bases at V and 0 bases at J, with 14 bases in the middle. Germline V gives CDR1 LNHDA, CDR2 SQIVND (reference sequence).

This clonotype was picked up many times. The chain joins TRBV28 to TRBJ2-6; 8 bases agree with TRBD1. The germline gives CDR1 MDHEN, CDR2 SYDVKM. V was pared by 2 bases and J by 3 bases, with 6 bases of the junction left unmatched. The CDR3 has 17 residues. CDR3 in amino acids: CASSLGQGAVGANVLTF. Written as DNA, the CDR3 is TGTGCCAGCAGTTTAGGTCAGGGGGCGGTTGGGGCCAACGTCCTGACTTTC.

Ten or more counts support this clonotype. The chain combines TRBV3-1 with TRBJ2-1; TRBD2 aligns across 9 bases. Germline CDR1 reads LGHDT; CDR2 reads YNNKEL (reference sequence). The CDR3 sequence is 16 residues long. J gave up 1 base and V 4 bases, and 5 bases lay outside the gene matches. The CDR3 is CASSRLTSGSYNEQFF. The CDR3 coding sequence is TGTGCCAGCAGCCGCCTGACTAGCGGTTCCTACAATGAGCAGTTCTTC.

This clonotype came up many times. The rearrangement links TRBV29-1 to TRBJ1-3, with TRBD1 identical over 7 bases. Germline V lookup: CDR1 SQVTM, CDR2 ANQGSEA. The CDR3 extends over 13 amino acids. The V gene end was trimmed by 7 bases and the J gene end by 2 bases; junction bases not matched to a gene: 5. The CDR3 sequence is CSGLTGAGNTIYF. In DNA, the CDR3 is TGCAGCGGACTAACAGGGGCTGGAAACACCATATATTTT.

This clonotype has a count of ten or more. This chain connects TRBV7-9 to TRBJ2-3, with D possibly being TRBD2 (5 bases). Germline-derived CDR1 and CDR2 are SEHNR and FQNEAQ (reference sequence). This CDR3 has 15 residues. V gave up 0 bases and J gave up 4 bases, with 11 bases separating them. The CDR3: CASSLAGVGADTQYF. CDR3 coding DNA: TGTGCCAGCAGCTTAGCGGGAGTGGGCGCAGATACGCAGTATTTT.

This clonotype was seen at least ten times. The genes are TRBV6-5 and TRBJ2-2; D not resolved. The V gene lost 0 bases and the J gene lost 6 bases, with 2 bases spanning the gap. The CDR3 is 12 amino acids. Germline V lookup: CDR1 MNHEY, CDR2 SVGAGI. CDR3 nucleotide sequence: TGTGCCAGCAGTTACTCGGCCGGGGAGCTGTTTTTT. This gives the protein CASSYSAGELFF.

A note on this clonotype: This may arise from a read error, as a much more abundant clone is one base away. The V call is TRBV20-1, the J call TRBJ1-3, with D unresolved. Germline V lookup: CDR1 DFQATT, CDR2 SNEGSKA (reference sequence). The CDR3 runs 11 residues. The CDR3 nucleotides read TGCAGTGCTAAGACGGGAAACGCCATATATTTT. It specifies CSAKTGNAIYF.

This clonotype was observed at least ten times. V usage is TRBV5-6 and J usage is TRBJ2-1, with D unresolved. This CDR3 spans 12 amino acids. V was pared by 5 bases and J by 5 bases, with 8 bases between. Germline V lookup: CDR1 SGHDT, CDR2 YYEEEE. CDR3 DNA sequence: TGTGCCAGCAGTGAGGCACACAATGAGCAGTTCTTC. This translates into CASSEAHNEQFF.

This clonotype was detected ten times or more. This chain joins TRBV12-3 or TRBV12-4 and TRBJ2-1; the D gene is possibly TRBD2 (5 bases). With 5 bases removed from V and 0 bases from J, the gap between germline ends came to 11 bases. The length of the CDR3 is 15 residues. The DNA for the CDR3 is TGTGCCAGCAGTCCTGGACTGAGCTCCTACAATGAGCAGTTCTTC. Protein: CASSPGLSSYNEQFF.

This clonotype was seen many times. The J gene is TRBJ2-6, the V gene TRBV28; D is uncertain. V was cut by 5 bases and J by 1 base, with 15 bases left in between. CDR1 is MDHEN and CDR2 is SYDVKM in the germline V gene. The CDR3 consists of 17 residues. CDR3 amino acids: CASSPYHSSSGANVLTF. DNA of the CDR3: TGTGCCAGCAGTCCCTACCATTCCAGTTCTGGGGCCAACGTCCTGACTTTC.

This clonotype came up many times. CDR3: CSVDPGQNLETQYF. The CDR3 bases are TGCAGCGTTGACCCGGGACAGAACCTGGAGACCCAGTACTTC. This chain links TRBV29-1 with TRBJ2-5; 7 bases line up with TRBD1. This CDR3 comprises 14 residues. The germline V gene has CDR1 SQVTM and CDR2 ANQGSEA. V was pared by 3 bases and J by 5 bases, with 9 bases of the junction left unmatched. Based on the CDR3 plus reference TRBV29-1 and TRBJ2-5, the full variable domain is SAVISQKPSRDICQRGTSLTIQCQVDSQVTMMFWYRQQPGQSLTLIATANQGSEATYESGFVIDKFPISRPNLTFSTLTVSNMSPEDSSIYLCSVDPGQNLETQYFGPGTRLLVL.

The chain is built from TRBV19 and TRBJ2-1; 7 bases are a match to TRBD1. Germline CDR1 reads LNHDA; CDR2 reads SQIVND (reference sequence). There are 16 residues in the CDR3. The J segment lost 5 bases and the V segment lost 6 bases, leaving 13 bases of the junction unmatched. The CDR3 sequence: CASSFNLAGGDNEQFF. CDR3 in DNA: TGTGCCAGTAGCTTCAACTTGGCAGGGGGTGACAATGAGCAGTTCTTC.

In this sample, this clonotype turned up once. The CDR3 region is CASSRTGTSGILEQYF. The CDR3 coding sequence is TGTGCCAGCAGCCGCACGGGGACTAGCGGGATCCTCGAGCAGTACTTC. The rearrangement joins TRBV11-2 to TRBJ2-7; TRBD2 matches at 13 bases. The germline gives CDR1 SGHAT, CDR2 FQNNGV. The CDR3 contains 16 residues. J was trimmed by 6 bases and V by 5 bases; bases with no gene match: 10.

This clonotype appeared many times. DNA of the CDR3: TGTGCCAGCAGCCTAAGGAGGGCGGACTCCTACAATGAGCAGTTCTTC. Translated: CASSLRRADSYNEQFF. The chain is built from TRBV7-9 and TRBJ2-1; D may be TRBD2 (6 bases). Per germline, CDR1 SEHNR and CDR2 FQNEAQ (reference sequence). The CDR3 is 16 amino acids. Trimming left V 5 bases short and J 0 bases short, with 14 bases between.